This record looks at one TCR beta chain sequence and its context. The clone's antigen remains unknown. There are no base qualities to consult, and no much larger clone falls within one base. Here V drops 2 bases and J drops 3 bases, and the junction holds 11 bases not matched to any gene. From a lookup of the germline V gene (reference sequence), CDR1 and CDR2 are SGHNT and YYREEE. The CDR3 spans 17 residues, from the cysteine through the phenylalanine. The entry retains the CDR3 DNA only, 51 bases that are in frame from base 1. Participants in the prospective study were enrolled through a virtual design, were aged 18 to 89 years, and lived in about two dozen United States geographic areas. To assign participants to cohorts, the prospective study relied on clinical history that participants themselves reported in a screening survey and a study questionnaire. A participant counted as exposed if, within 2 weeks of entering the study, that participant had been in contact with someone who had a PCR-confirmed or clinician-diagnosed COVID-19 case. In the prospective study, mobile phlebotomists collected whole blood, serum and a nasopharyngeal or oropharyngeal swab from each participant. Additional blood draws and questionnaires over an approximately two-month period could optionally be provided by prospective study participants. Before DNA extraction, prospective study blood samples were shipped either frozen or at room temperature.

The immunoSEQ Assay, a bias-controlled multiplex PCR, was used to amplify TCRbeta CDR3 regions from genomic DNA. The original methods were these. The number of nucleated cells in each sample was estimated by amplification of reference gene primers within the assay. To quantify the absolute abundance of each unique TCRbeta CDR3 rearrangement, sequence reads were collapsed and filtered. For each sample, productive Simpson clonality was calculated as the square root of Simpson's diversity index over productive rearrangements. In its TCRdb copy, this immuneACCESS table keeps in-frame sequences only and misses some clones. Where compared with another copy, unresolved V genes explain less than half of these, and the others have no known cause. Clonal size and the V and J genes are those of that table, whereas D and trimming came from the DNA. The sample has 200,000 to 250,000 clones on record, approximately 90% of them singletons. The biggest ten clones account for around 0.8% of the sample.

This specimen belongs to a study of blood T cell repertoires in COVID-19 (dated by TCRdb to the early 2020s). About the investigation overall: Collaborator samples came from the United States, Italy and Spain and covered acute and convalescent phases of COVID-19. The material from the prospective study consisted of cDNA or gDNA derived from T cells, B-cell-depleted T cells, or PBMCs. The dataset comprised deeply sampled blood TCRbeta repertoires from subjects exposed to, actively infected with, or recovered from COVID-19. A freely available public database, intended as a resource for researchers studying the immune response to SARS-CoV-2, is where the repertoires were released. The samples were drawn from the first 160 participants of the ongoing ImmuneRACE study and from roughly 1,300 subjects provided by 6 global collaborators. Nearly every sample came with metadata listing a de-identified subject ID, COVID-19 status, age in years and sex. Where available, HLA class I and class II types were obtained from metadata supplied by the sample provider rather than from assay-based typing.

Overall results and qualifications from the work: The amount of clinical and demographic metadata varied by source and participant and was provided uncurated.

The sequenced sample consisted of PBMCs or T cells enriched from blood (not recorded which). This TCR came from a man aged 45-65 years who had been exposed to COVID-19. The sequence joins TRBV5-4 to TRBJ2-3, with 8 bases matching TRBD2. The DNA sequence is as follows: TGTGCCAGCAGCTTAGGTCTCGGCGGGGGGATAACAGATACGCAGTATTTT. Protein translation: CASSLGLGGGITDTQYF. The CDR3, completed at both ends by the reference TRBV5-4 and TRBJ2-3 genes, gives the full variable domain ETGVTQSPTHLIKTRGQQVTLRCSSQSGHNTVSWYQQALGQGPQFIFQYYREEENGRGNFPPRFSGLQFPNYSSELNVNALELDDSALYLCASSLGLGGGITDTQYFGPGTRLTVL.